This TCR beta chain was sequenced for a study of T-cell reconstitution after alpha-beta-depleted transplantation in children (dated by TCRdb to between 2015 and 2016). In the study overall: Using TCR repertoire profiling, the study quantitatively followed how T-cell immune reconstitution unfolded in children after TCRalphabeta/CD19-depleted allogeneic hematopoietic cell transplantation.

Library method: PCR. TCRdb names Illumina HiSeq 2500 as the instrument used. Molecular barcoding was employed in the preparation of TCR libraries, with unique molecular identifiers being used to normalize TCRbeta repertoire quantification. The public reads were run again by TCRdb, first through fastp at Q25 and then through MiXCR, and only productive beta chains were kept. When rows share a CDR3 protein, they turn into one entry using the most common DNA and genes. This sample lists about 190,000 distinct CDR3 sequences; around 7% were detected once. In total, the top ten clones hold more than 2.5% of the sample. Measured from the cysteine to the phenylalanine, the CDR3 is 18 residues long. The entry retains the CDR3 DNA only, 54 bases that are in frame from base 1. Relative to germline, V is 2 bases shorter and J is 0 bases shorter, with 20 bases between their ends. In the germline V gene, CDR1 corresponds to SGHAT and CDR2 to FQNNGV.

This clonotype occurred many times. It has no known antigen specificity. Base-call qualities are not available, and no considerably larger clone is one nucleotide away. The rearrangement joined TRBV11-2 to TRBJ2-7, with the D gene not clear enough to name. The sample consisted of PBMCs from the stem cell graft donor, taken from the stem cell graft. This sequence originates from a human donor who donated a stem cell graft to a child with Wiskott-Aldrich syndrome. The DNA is TGTGCCAGCAGCTTATGGCCTGTCGACGGAAGTCGCTCCTACGAGCAGTACTTC. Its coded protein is CASSLWPVDGSRSYEQYF.